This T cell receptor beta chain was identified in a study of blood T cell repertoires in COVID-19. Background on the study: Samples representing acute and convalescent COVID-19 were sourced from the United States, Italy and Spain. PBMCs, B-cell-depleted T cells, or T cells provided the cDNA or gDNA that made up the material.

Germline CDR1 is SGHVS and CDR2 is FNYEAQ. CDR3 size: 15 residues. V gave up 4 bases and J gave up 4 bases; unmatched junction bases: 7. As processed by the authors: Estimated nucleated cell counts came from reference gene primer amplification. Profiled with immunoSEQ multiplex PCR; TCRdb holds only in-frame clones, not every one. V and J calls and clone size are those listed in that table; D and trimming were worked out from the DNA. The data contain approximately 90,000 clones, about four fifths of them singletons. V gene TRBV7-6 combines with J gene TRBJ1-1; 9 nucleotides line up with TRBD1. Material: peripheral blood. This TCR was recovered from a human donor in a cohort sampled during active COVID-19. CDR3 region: CASSSRGQGGTEAFF. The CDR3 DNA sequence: TGTGCCAGCAGCTCTAGGGGACAGGGCGGCACTGAAGCTTTCTTT.